The rows below give T cell receptor beta chains drawn from one sample of a study of siplizumab effects on memory and regulatory T cells. Sequencing used immunoSEQ multiplex PCR; TCRdb keeps in-frame clones, though not all of them. The sample lists 70,000 to 100,000 clones; 90% to 95% were seen once. Sequencing input: CD8+ T cells sorted from blood. The source is a human donor in good health. Each CDR3 is given with its conserved first and last residue. D genes are given only for firm matches. Part of the rows lack a size; the others show once, few, many or a class for expanded clones.

j_call,d_call,clone_size,v_call,cdr3_nt,cdr3_aa
TRBJ1-2,NA,NA,TRBV9,TGTGCCAGCAGCGTCGTCAGGGATGGCTACACCTTC,CASSVVRDGYTF
TRBJ2-6,NA,NA,TRBV9,TGTGCCAGCAGCGTATCTTCGGGCGACTCTGGGGCCAACGTCCTGACTTTC,CASSVSSGDSGANVLTF
TRBJ2-1,NA,NA,TRBV12-5,TGTGCTAGTGGTTCCTCGGGACTCGGGAATGAGCAGTTCTTC,CASGSSGLGNEQFF
TRBJ1-6,NA,NA,TRBV6-5,TGTGCCAGCAGCTACACGGTACAGGGATTAAATTCACCCCTCCACTTT,CASSYTVQGLNSPLHF
TRBJ2-7,TRBD2,once,TRBV4-2,TGTGCCAGCAGCCAGGACCTAGCGGGGGCCACCTACGAGCAGTACTTC,CASSQDLAGATYEQYF
TRBJ1-1,TRBD1,NA,TRBV19,TGTGCCAGTAGGACAGGGGAAACTGAAGCTTTCTTT,CASRTGETEAFF
TRBJ2-1,TRBD2,NA,TRBV4-3,TGCGCCAGCAGCCAAGATTTAGCGGGAGAGTACAATGAGCAGTTCTTC,CASSQDLAGEYNEQFF
TRBJ1-1,NA,NA,TRBV6-5,TGTGCCAGCAGTTACTCGATATCAGGGGCGAACACTGAAGCTTTCTTT,CASSYSISGANTEAFF
TRBJ1-2,NA,NA,TRBV7-6,TGTGCCAGCAGCCAAGGGGCCAACTATGGCTACACCTTC,CASSQGANYGYTF
TRBJ1-1,NA,once,TRBV4-1,TGCGCCAGCAGCCAAGATCAAAACGTGTATGATGAAGCTTTCTTT,CASSQDQNVYDEAFF
TRBJ2-1,NA,NA,TRBV19,TGTGCCAGTACCAATGAGGCCCAGAGCTCCTACAATGAGCAGTTCTTC,CASTNEAQSSYNEQFF
TRBJ1-1,NA,NA,TRBV6-5,TGTGCCAGCAGTTACTCGTTCAGATTGAACACTGAAGCTTTCTTT,CASSYSFRLNTEAFF
TRBJ2-6,NA,NA,TRBV28,TGTGCCAGCAGTAACAGGGTTCCTGGGGCCAACGTCCTGACTTTC,CASSNRVPGANVLTF
TRBJ2-1,NA,NA,TRBV7-9,TGTGCCAGCAGCTTAGGGGTAGGCCACAATGAGCAGTTCTTC,CASSLGVGHNEQFF
TRBJ1-5,TRBD1,once,TRBV19,TGTGCCAGTAGTCCCACAGGGGGCAATCAGCCCCAGCATTTT,CASSPTGGNQPQHF
TRBJ2-5,NA,NA,TRBV2,TGTGCCAGCAGTGACTCCCACGGGGGCCCCCAAGAGACCCAGTACTTC,CASSDSHGGPQETQYF
TRBJ1-3,NA,NA,TRBV10-2,TGCGCCAGCTGTCCACGGGACGGTGGAAACACCATATATTTT,CASCPRDGGNTIYF
TRBJ1-1,NA,NA,TRBV6-5,TGTGCCAGCAGCCGAGGGCGGGGGGCGAACACTGAAGCTTTCTTT,CASSRGRGANTEAFF
TRBJ2-7,NA,NA,TRBV4-1,TGCGCCAGCAGCCAAGTGACCCTGTCCTACGAGCAGTACTTC,CASSQVTLSYEQYF
TRBJ2-5,TRBD2,large,TRBV7-9,TGTGCCAGCAGCCCGACCGGGACTAGCGGGGGGTACCAAGAGACCCAGTACTTC,CASSPTGTSGGYQETQYF
TRBJ2-1,NA,NA,TRBV19,TGTGCCAGTAGTATAGGGGGACCCAATGAGCAGTTCTTC,CASSIGGPNEQFF
TRBJ1-1,NA,NA,TRBV7-9,TGTGCCAGCAGCATCACAGTGAACACTGAAGCTTTCTTT,CASSITVNTEAFF
TRBJ2-3,NA,NA,TRBV4-1,TGCGCCAGCAGCCAAGAGGGACGGAAAACAGATACGCAGTATTTT,CASSQEGRKTDTQYF
TRBJ1-2,NA,NA,TRBV12-5,TGTGCTAGTGGTAATAGCGGTGGCTACACCTTC,CASGNSGGYTF